The rows below give T cell receptor beta chains drawn from one sample of a study of neurological immune-mediated disorders. TCRdb used MiXCR to reprocess the 5' RACE reads, holding one entry per CDR3 protein. The sample lists 87,000 or so distinct CDR3 sequences; around 3.3% were seen once. Sequencing used PBMCs. These receptors originate from a woman between 18 and 29 years old with multiple sclerosis. CDR3s include the opening cysteine and the closing phenylalanine or tryptophan. Each record gives: J gene, V gene, CDR3 protein.

j_call: TRBJ2-2
v_call: TRBV30
cdr3_aa: CAWTDTYTGELFF

j_call: TRBJ2-1
v_call: TRBV20-1
cdr3_aa: CSAPLAGLYNEQFF

j_call: TRBJ2-7
v_call: TRBV10-3
cdr3_aa: CAISVGEYEQYF

j_call: TRBJ1-5
v_call: TRBV10-3
cdr3_aa: CAISDGSPGQPQHF

j_call: TRBJ2-7
v_call: TRBV15
cdr3_aa: CATSRDGKKLHGYEQYF

j_call: TRBJ2-7
v_call: TRBV6-2/TRBV6-3
cdr3_aa: CASRPGFSYEQYF

j_call: TRBJ1-3
v_call: TRBV6-5
cdr3_aa: CASGTLRRRTGTGANTIYF

j_call: TRBJ2-1
v_call: TRBV7-2
cdr3_aa: CASSSQAGRSSYNEQFF

j_call: TRBJ2-7
v_call: TRBV20-1
cdr3_aa: CSALPGTAISYEQYF

j_call: TRBJ2-1
v_call: TRBV5-1
cdr3_aa: CASSLNGVFSHNEQFF

j_call: TRBJ2-5
v_call: TRBV20-1
cdr3_aa: CSARDLSQETQYF

j_call: TRBJ2-7
v_call: TRBV5-1
cdr3_aa: CASSGRTGSYEQYF

j_call: TRBJ1-1
v_call: TRBV20-1
cdr3_aa: CSVPGQLNTEAFF

j_call: TRBJ2-3
v_call: TRBV12-3/TRBV12-4
cdr3_aa: CASSPGASPDTQYF

j_call: TRBJ1-5
v_call: TRBV29-1
cdr3_aa: CSVTLGGINQPQHF

j_call: TRBJ1-5
v_call: TRBV27
cdr3_aa: CASSPDSWSNQPQHF

j_call: TRBJ2-5
v_call: TRBV7-9
cdr3_aa: CASSFKNGETQYF

j_call: TRBJ2-3
v_call: TRBV7-2
cdr3_aa: CASSRGTRYTDTQYF

j_call: TRBJ2-2
v_call: TRBV6-4
cdr3_aa: CASSTGTGDTGELFF

j_call: TRBJ1-1
v_call: TRBV19
cdr3_aa: CASSNPLLSAEAFF

j_call: TRBJ2-7
v_call: TRBV19
cdr3_aa: CASSIGSGALYEQYF

j_call: TRBJ2-5
v_call: TRBV15
cdr3_aa: CATSRARDSQETQYF

j_call: TRBJ2-7
v_call: TRBV20-1
cdr3_aa: CSASGRSYEQYF

j_call: TRBJ2-2
v_call: TRBV5-1
cdr3_aa: CASSISGTPTGELFF

j_call: TRBJ2-3
v_call: TRBV12-3/TRBV12-4
cdr3_aa: CASRQSTLAGGVDTQYF

j_call: TRBJ1-3
v_call: TRBV7-9
cdr3_aa: CASSTGNSGNTIYF

j_call: TRBJ1-1
v_call: TRBV5-5
cdr3_aa: CASSFSGEAFF

j_call: TRBJ1-6
v_call: TRBV20-1
cdr3_aa: CSASKLDPGLSSYNSPLHF

j_call: TRBJ2-7
v_call: TRBV6-5
cdr3_aa: CASSYSGQGPSYEQYF

j_call: TRBJ1-5
v_call: TRBV2
cdr3_aa: CASRWQGSQPQHF

j_call: TRBJ1-2
v_call: TRBV12-3/TRBV12-4
cdr3_aa: CASSPGQLPYGYTF

j_call: TRBJ1-5
v_call: TRBV7-8
cdr3_aa: CASSDPTGTQPQHF

j_call: TRBJ2-7
v_call: TRBV20-1
cdr3_aa: CSASGGRVDEQYF

j_call: TRBJ2-3
v_call: TRBV9
cdr3_aa: CASSGGSHSTDTQYF

j_call: TRBJ2-2
v_call: TRBV7-6
cdr3_aa: CASSPWEGGSGELFF

j_call: TRBJ1-3
v_call: TRBV27
cdr3_aa: CASSFSGTNSGNTIYF

j_call: TRBJ1-1
v_call: TRBV20-1
cdr3_aa: CSAGLQRNTEAFF

j_call: TRBJ1-5
v_call: TRBV2
cdr3_aa: CASSFRDLNQPQHF

j_call: TRBJ2-7
v_call: TRBV7-2
cdr3_aa: CASSQGGYSYEQYF

j_call: TRBJ2-7
v_call: TRBV20-1
cdr3_aa: CSARDPDGSYEQYF

j_call: TRBJ2-1
v_call: TRBV4-1
cdr3_aa: CASSQEWVNEQFF

j_call: TRBJ2-6
v_call: TRBV10-3
cdr3_aa: CAIKGDPGANVLTF